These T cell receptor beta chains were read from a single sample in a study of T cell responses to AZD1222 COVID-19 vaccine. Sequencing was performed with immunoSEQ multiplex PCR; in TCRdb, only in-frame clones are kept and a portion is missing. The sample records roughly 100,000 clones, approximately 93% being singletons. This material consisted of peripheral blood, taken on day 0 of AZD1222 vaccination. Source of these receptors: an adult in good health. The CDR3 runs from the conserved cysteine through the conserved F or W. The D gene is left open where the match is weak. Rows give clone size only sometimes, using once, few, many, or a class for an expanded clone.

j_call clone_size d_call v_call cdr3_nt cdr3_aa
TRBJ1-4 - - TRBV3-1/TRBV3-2 TGTGCCAGCAGCCAAGAGGCCGGGTGGGTTAAAAAACTGTTTTTT CASSQEAGWVKKLFF
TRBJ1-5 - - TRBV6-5 TGTGCCAGCAGCCTTCACGCGGGCAATCAGCCCCAGCATTTT CASSLHAGNQPQHF
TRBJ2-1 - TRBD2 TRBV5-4 TGTGCCAGCAGCCCCGGGACTAGCGGGAGGGGTGAGCAGTTCTTC CASSPGTSGRGEQFF
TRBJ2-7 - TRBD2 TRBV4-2 TGTGCCAGCAGCCAAGGCCCTGGTGCGGGGGACGGCCCCTACGAGCAGTACTTC CASSQGPGAGDGPYEQYF
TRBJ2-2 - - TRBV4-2 TGTGCCAGCAGCCCTGGGAGCGCGAACACCGGGGAGCTGTTTTTT CASSPGSANTGELFF
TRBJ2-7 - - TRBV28 TGTGCCAGCAGTAGAAAGGGGGTTTTGAGCTCCTACGAGCAGTACTTC CASSRKGVLSSYEQYF
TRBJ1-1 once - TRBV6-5 TGTGCCAGCAGGCGTCAGGAGAACACTGAAGCTTTCTTT CASRRQENTEAFF
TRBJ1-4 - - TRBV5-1 TGCGCCAGCAGCCCCGATTTTGTGAGGGTACTGTGGGGTAATGAAAAACTGTTTTTT CASSPDFVRVLWGNEKLFF
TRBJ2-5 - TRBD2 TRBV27 TGTGCCAGCGCCAACGGGCTAGCGGGAGAGACCCAGTACTTC CASANGLAGETQYF
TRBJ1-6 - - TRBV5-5 TGTGCCAGCAGCCAGAACGTTTTTAATTCACCCCTCCACTTT CASSQNVFNSPLHF
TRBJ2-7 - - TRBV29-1 TGCAGCGTTTTTCTCTCCGGCATGGGGTCCTACGAGCAGTACTTC CSVFLSGMGSYEQYF
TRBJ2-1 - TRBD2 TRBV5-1 TGCGCCAGCAGCCCCGGGACTAGCGGTGAGCAGTTCTTC CASSPGTSGEQFF
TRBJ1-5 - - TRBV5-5 TGTGCCAGCAGCTTGGGGCAGCGATCGGGGGATCAGCCCCAGCATTTT CASSLGQRSGDQPQHF
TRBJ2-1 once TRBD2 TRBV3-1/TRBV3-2 TGTGCCAGCAGCCAAGTCCTAGCGGGAGGGCCGATGGGGTACGATGAGCAGTTCTTC CASSQVLAGGPMGYDEQFF
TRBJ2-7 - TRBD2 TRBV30 TGTGCCTGGAGTGTACGGGGGGACTGGGGAAGCGAGCAGTACTTC CAWSVRGDWGSEQYF
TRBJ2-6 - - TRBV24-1 TGTGCCACCAGTGAAACAGGCTCCGGGGCCAACGTCCTGACTTTC CATSETGSGANVLTF
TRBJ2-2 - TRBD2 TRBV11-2 TGTGCCAGCAGCTTAGATCGACTAGCGGCGAACACCGGGGAGCTGTTTTTT CASSLDRLAANTGELFF
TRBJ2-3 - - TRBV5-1 TGCGCCAGCAGCTCAGGTTATTTCACGTATTTT CASSSGYFTYF
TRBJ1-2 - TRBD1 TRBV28 TGTGCCAGCAGTCGTACAGGGGGCGGGGGCTACACCTTC CASSRTGGGGYTF
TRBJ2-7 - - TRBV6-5 TGTGCCAGCAGTCCTGCCTCTAGCGACTACGAGCAGTACTTC CASSPASSDYEQYF
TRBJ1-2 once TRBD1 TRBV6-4 TGTGCCAGCAGTGTTCGTAGACAGGGCCAAGGCTACACCTTC CASSVRRQGQGYTF
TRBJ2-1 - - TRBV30 TGTGCCTGGAATCCGGGGGCAGCCTACAATGAGCAGTTCTTC CAWNPGAAYNEQFF
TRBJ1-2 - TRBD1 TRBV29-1 TGCAGCGTTGAAGATCTTCTGGGTGGACAGGGAGGTAGCTACACCTTC CSVEDLLGGQGGSYTF
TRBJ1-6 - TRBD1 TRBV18 TGTGCCAGCTCACCCTTGGGACAGGCTGGATCACCCCTCCACTTT CASSPLGQAGSPLHF
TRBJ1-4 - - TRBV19 TGTGCCAGTAGAGGATCAACAGGGAGGGAAAAACTGTTTTTT CASRGSTGREKLFF
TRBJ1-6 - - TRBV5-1 TGCGCCAGCAGCCCTCGTCTCTCCTATAATTCACCCCTCCACTTT CASSPRLSYNSPLHF
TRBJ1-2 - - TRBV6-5 TGTGCCAGCAGCAACTATGGCTACACCTTC CASSNYGYTF
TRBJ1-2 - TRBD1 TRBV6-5 TGTGCCAGCAGTTCCTTTACGGGGACAGGGGGCTATGGCTACACCTTC CASSSFTGTGGYGYTF